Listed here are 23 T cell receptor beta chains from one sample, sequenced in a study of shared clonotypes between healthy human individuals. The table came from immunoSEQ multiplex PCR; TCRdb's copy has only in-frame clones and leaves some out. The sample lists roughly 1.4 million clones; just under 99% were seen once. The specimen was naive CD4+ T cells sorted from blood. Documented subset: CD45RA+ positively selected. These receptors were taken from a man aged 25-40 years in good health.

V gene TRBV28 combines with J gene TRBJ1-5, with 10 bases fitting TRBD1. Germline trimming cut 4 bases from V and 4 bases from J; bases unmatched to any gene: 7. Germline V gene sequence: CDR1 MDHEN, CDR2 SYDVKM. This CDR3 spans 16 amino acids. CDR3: CASSSLGTGANQPQHF. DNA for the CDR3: TGTGCCAGCAGTTCCCTAGGGACAGGGGCTAATCAGCCCCAGCATTTT.

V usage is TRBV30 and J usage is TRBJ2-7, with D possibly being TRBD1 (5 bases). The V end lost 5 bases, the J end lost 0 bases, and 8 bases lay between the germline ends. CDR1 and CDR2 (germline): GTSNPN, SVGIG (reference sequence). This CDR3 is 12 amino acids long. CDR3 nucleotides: TGTGCCTGGGGCAGGGTCTCCTACGAGCAGTACTTC. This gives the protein CAWGRVSYEQYF.

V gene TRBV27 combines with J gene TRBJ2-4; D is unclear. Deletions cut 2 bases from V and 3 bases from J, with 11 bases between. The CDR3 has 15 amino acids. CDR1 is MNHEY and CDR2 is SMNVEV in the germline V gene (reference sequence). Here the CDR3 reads CASSLAAGNKNIQYF. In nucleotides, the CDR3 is TGTGCCAGCAGTTTAGCCGCAGGAAACAAAAACATTCAGTACTTC.

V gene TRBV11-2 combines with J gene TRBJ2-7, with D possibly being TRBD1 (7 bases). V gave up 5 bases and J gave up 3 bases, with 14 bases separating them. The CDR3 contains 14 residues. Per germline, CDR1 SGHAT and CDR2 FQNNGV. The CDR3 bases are TGTGCCAGCAGCCCGGACAGGACTAACTACGAGCAGTACTTC. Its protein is CASSPDRTNYEQYF.

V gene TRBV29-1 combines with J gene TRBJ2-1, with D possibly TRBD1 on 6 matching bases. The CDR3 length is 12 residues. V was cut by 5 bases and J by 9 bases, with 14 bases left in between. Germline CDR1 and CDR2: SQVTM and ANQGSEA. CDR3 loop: CSVKQGGIEQFF. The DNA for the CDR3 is TGCAGCGTTAAACAGGGCGGCATTGAGCAGTTCTTC.

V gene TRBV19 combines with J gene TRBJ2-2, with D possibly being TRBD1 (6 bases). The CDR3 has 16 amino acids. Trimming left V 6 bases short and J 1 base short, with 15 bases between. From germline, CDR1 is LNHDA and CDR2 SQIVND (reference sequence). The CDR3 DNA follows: TGTGCCAGTAGCTCACAACCGGGACAGAACACCGGGGAGCTGTTTTTT. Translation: CASSSQPGQNTGELFF.

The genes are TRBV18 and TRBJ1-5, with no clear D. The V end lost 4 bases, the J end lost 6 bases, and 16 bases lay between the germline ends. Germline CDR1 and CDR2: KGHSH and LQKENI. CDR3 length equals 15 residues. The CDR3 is CASSQGIQVGQPQHF. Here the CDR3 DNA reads TGTGCCAGCTCACAAGGTATTCAAGTGGGTCAGCCCCAGCATTTT.

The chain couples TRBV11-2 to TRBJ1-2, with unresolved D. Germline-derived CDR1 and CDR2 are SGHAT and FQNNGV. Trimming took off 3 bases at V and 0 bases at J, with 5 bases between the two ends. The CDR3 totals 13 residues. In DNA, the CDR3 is TGTGCCAGCAGCTTGACATCTAACTATGGCTACACCTTC. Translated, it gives CASSLTSNYGYTF.

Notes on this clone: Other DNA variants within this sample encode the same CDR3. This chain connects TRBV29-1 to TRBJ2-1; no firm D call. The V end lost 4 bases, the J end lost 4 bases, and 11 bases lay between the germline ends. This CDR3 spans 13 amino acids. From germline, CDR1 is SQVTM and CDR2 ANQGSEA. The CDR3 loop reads CSVGSSSYNEQFF. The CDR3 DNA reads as TGCAGCGTTGGTTCGTCATCTTACAATGAGCAGTTCTTC.

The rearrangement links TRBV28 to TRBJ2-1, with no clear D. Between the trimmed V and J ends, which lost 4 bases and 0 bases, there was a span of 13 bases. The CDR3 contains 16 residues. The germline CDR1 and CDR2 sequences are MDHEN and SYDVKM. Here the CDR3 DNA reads TGTGCCAGCAGTTGGTTAGGGCCCAACTCCTACAATGAGCAGTTCTTC. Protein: CASSWLGPNSYNEQFF.

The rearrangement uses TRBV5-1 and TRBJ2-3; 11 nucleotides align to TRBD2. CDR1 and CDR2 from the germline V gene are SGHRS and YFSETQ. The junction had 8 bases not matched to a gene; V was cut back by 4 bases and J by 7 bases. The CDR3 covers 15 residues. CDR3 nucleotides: TGCGCCAGCAGCCCGACTAGCGGGATTATGAATACGCAGTATTTT. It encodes CASSPTSGIMNTQYF.

CDR3 in amino acids: CASSGVADPYEQYF. The CDR3 bases are TGTGCCAGCAGCGGGGTAGCGGACCCCTACGAGCAGTACTTC. The chain has TRBV4-2 and TRBJ2-7; D perhaps matches TRBD2 (6 bases). Trimming took off 5 bases at V and 2 bases at J, with 13 bases between the two ends. The CDR3 has 14 amino acids. CDR1 is LGHNA and CDR2 is YNFKEQ in the germline V gene.

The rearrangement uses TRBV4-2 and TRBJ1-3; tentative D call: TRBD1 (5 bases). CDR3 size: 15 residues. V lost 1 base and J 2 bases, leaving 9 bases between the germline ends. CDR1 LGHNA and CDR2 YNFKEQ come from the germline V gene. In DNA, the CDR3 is TGTGCCAGCAGCCAAGCGTCGGGGGCTGGAAACACCATATATTTT. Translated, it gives CASSQASGAGNTIYF.

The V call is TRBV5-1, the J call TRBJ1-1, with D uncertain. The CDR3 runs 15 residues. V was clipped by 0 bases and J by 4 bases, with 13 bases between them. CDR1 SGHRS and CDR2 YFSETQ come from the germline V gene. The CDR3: CASSLEIGLGTEAFF. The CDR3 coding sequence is TGCGCCAGCAGCTTGGAGATTGGGTTGGGCACTGAAGCTTTCTTT.

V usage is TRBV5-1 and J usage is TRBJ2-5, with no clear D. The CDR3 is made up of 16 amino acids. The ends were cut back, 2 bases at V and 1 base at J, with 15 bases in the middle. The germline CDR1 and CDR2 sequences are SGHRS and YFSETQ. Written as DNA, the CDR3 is TGCGCCAGCAGCTTCGTACCCGCAAACTTCCAAGAGACCCAGTACTTC. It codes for CASSFVPANFQETQYF.

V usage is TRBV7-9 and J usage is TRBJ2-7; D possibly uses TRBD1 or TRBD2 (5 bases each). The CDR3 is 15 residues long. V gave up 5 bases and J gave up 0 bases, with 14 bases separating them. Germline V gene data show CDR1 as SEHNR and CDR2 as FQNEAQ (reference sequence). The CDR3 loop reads CASSLTGTTSYEQYF. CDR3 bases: TGTGCCAGCAGCCTGACGGGGACCACCTCCTACGAGCAGTACTTC. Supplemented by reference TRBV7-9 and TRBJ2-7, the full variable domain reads DTGVSQNPRHKITKRGQNVTFRCDPISEHNRLYWYRQTLGQGPEFLTYFQNEAQLEKSRLLSDRFSAERPKGSFSTLEIQRTEQGDSAMYLCASSLTGTTSYEQYFGPGTRLTVT.

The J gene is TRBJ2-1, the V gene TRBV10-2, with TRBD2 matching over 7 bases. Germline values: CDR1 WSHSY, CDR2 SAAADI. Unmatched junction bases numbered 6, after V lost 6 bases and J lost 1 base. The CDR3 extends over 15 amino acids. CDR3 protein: CASRGTGLSYNEQFF. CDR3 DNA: TGCGCCAGCAGGGGAACGGGACTATCCTACAATGAGCAGTTCTTC.

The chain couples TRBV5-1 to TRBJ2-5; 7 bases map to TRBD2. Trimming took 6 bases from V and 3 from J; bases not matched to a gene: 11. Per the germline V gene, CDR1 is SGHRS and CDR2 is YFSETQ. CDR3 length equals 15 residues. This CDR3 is CASTWAGVGEETQYF. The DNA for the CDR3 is TGCGCCAGCACCTGGGCGGGAGTTGGGGAAGAGACCCAGTACTTC.

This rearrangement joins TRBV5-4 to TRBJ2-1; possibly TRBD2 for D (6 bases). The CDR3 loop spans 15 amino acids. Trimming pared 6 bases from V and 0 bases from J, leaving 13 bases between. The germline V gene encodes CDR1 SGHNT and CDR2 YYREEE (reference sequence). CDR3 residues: CASTVAASSYNEQFF. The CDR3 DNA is TGTGCCAGCACCGTAGCGGCAAGCTCCTACAATGAGCAGTTCTTC.

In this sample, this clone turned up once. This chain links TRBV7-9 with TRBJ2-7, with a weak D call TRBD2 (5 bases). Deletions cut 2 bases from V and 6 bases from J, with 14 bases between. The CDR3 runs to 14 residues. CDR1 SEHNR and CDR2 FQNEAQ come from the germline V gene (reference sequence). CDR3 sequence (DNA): TGTGCCAGCAGCTTACGGGGAGATCTCGCCGAGCAGTACTTC. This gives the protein CASSLRGDLAEQYF.

This CDR3 is CASSSRVSSYEQYF. CDR3 DNA: TGTGCCAGCAGTTCCCGGGTGAGCTCCTACGAGCAGTACTTC. The chain joins TRBV28 to TRBJ2-7, with unresolved D. The V gene's germline CDR1 is MDHEN and CDR2 SYDVKM. The CDR3 is made up of 14 amino acids. V lost 4 bases to trimming and J lost 0 bases, with 10 bases between them.

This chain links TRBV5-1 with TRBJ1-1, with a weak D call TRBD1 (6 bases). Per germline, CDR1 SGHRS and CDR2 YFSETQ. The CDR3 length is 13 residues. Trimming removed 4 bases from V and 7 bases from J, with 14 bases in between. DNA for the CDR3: TGCGCCAGCAGCCGGGACATACTTAATGAAGCTTTCTTT. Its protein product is CASSRDILNEAFF.

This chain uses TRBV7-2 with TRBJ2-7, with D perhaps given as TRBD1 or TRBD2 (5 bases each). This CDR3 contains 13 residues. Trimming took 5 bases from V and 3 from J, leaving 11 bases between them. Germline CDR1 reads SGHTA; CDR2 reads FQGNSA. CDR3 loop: CASSIRGRYEQYF. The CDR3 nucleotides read TGTGCCAGCAGCATTCGGGGCCGCTACGAGCAGTACTTC.